This T cell receptor (beta chain) originates from a study of regulatory T cells in long-lasting Graves disease. Study observations and caveats: Persistent Graves' patients had lower TCR diversity than newly diagnosed ones. Shared public clonotypes totalled approximately 3,000 in persistent patients, compared with around 880 in new patients.

This clonotype was seen many times. Its antigen is currently unknown. HTBI primers from iRepertoire and Arm-PCR of CDR3 regions yielded the TCR beta libraries. TCRdb fed the multiplex PCR reads into MiXCR, producing one record per CDR3 protein. The sample has approximately 350,000 distinct CDR3 sequences; over 9.5% are singletons. Time point denoted: newly diagnosed GD, antithyroid drugs for less than 3 months. Making the TCR library involved RNA that had been extracted from PBMCs. Germline V gene lookup returns CDR1 SGHDT and CDR2 YYEEEE. V gave up 4 bases and J gave up 6 bases; unmatched junction bases: 8. The CDR3 is made up of 15 amino acids. Another study also made use of these data, one on T cells in Graves' hyperthyroidism and ophthalmopathy. That paper notes: Blood also carried most thyroid clonotypes expanded above 0.001.

The receptor was isolated from a woman between 18 and 29 years old with Graves disease. Sequences were derived from peripheral blood mononuclear cells (PBMCs), sampled at new diagnosis, from a patient treated with antithyroid drugs. This chain uses TRBV5-6 with TRBJ1-1; TRBD1 agrees at 11 bases. The CDR3 sequence is CASSLYGQGAAEAFF. The CDR3 DNA reads TGTGCCAGCAGCCTCTACGGACAGGGGGCAGCTGAAGCTTTCTTT.